This T cell receptor beta chain was sequenced for a study of sequential checkpoint blockade in melanoma. Study at large: Each arm's sequence ended with maintenance nivolumab.

Treatment indicated: randomized to nivolumab then ipilimumab (arm A) or the reverse (arm B). Patients had received no earlier DNA-damaging chemotherapy. Sorted cells were live CD3+CD8+, lacking CD19 and CD56, from PBMCs. Profiled with immunoSEQ multiplex PCR; TCRdb holds only in-frame clones, not every one. Among 30,000 to 40,000 clones, roughly 84% were seen once, and the ten largest hold around 11%. The specimen comprised CD8+ T cells sorted from blood (inferred from file names), sampled from a patient given nivolumab and ipilimumab in sequence. This clonotype was obtained from a human donor with melanoma.

The CDR3 region has the DNA TGTGCCAGCAGCTTGGGACGGACAGGACTACTAATTTTGAACACTGAAGCTTTCTTT. Translated: CASSLGRTGLLILNTEAFF. The rearrangement joins TRBV5-6 to TRBJ1-1, with TRBD1 identical over 7 bases. CDR3 length equals 19 residues. The V and J ends lost 0 bases and 0 bases, in that order; junction bases with no gene match: 14. CDR1 is SGHDT and CDR2 is YYEEEE in the germline V gene.